This T cell receptor beta chain is from a study of cytomegalovirus exposure and HLA in healthy donors. Overall study context: The 120 validation repertoires and the roughly 670 first-cohort repertoires shared a platform, a later analysis reported.

This clone has only one observation. Using immunoSEQ multiplex PCR, the repertoire was profiled, and TCRdb retains in-frame clones only, with some absent. The sample shows approximately 150,000 clones, 90% to 95% of them seen only once. The length of the CDR3 is 13 residues. Trimming took 2 bases from V and 4 from J, leaving 6 bases between them. The germline gives CDR1 LNHNV, CDR2 YYDKDF (reference sequence). J is TRBJ2-1 and V is TRBV15; D call uncertain. The material sequenced was PBMCs. This TCR derives from a man aged 18 to 29 in good health and CMV-seronegative. This CDR3 is CATSRTVYNEQFF. The CDR3 DNA is TGTGCCACCAGCAGAACAGTATACAATGAGCAGTTCTTC. The variable domain in full, completed from reference TRBV15 and TRBJ2-1, reads DAMVIQNPRYQVTQFGKPVTLSCSQTLNHNVMYWYQQKSSQAPKLLFHYYDKDFNNEADTPDNFQSRRPNTSFCFLDIRSPGLGDTAMYLCATSRTVYNEQFFGPGTRLTVL.